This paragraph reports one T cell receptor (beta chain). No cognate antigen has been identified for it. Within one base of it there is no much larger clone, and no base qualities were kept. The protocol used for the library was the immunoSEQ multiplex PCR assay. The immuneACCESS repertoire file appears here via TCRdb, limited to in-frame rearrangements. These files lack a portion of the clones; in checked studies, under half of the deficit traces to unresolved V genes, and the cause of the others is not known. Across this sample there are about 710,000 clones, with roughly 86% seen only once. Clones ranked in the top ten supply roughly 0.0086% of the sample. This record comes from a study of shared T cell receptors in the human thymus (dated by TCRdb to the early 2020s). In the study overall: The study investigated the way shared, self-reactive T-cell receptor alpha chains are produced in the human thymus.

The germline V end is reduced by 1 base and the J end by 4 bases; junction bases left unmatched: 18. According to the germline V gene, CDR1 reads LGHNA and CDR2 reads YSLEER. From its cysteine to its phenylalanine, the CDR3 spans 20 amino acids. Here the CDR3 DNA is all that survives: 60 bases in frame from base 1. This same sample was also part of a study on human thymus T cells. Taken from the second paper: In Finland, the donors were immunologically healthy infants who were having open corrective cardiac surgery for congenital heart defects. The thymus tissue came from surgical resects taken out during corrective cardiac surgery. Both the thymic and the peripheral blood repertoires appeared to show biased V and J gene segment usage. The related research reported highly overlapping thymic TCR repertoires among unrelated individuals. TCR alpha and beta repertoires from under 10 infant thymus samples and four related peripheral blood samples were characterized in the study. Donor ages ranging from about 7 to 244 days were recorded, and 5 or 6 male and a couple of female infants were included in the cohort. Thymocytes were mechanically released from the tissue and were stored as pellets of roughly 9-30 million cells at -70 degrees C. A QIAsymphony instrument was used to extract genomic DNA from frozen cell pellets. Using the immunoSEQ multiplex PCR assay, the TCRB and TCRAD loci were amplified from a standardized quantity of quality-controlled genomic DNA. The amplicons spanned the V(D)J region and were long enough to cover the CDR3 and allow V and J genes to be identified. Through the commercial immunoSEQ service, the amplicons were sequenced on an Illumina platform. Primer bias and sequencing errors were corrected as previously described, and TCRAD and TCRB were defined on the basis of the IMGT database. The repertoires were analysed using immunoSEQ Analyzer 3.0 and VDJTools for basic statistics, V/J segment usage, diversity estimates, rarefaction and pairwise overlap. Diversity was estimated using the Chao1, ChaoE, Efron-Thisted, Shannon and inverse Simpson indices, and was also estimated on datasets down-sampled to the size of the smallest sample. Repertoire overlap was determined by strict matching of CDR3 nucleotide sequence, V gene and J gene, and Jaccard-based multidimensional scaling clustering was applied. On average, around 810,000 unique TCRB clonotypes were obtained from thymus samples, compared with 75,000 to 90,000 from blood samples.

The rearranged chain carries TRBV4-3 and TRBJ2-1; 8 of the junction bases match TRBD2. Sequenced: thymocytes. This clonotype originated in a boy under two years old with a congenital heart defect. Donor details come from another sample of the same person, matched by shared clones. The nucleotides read TGCGCCAGCAGCCAAGTCGGAGGGGACCCTCGGGGCGGGAGGTACAATGAGCAGTTCTTC. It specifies CASSQVGGDPRGGRYNEQFF.